The 26 T cell receptor beta chains listed next were all sequenced from one sample in a study of T cell clonality in common variable immunodeficiency. The study, taken as a whole, reports: Common variable immunodeficiency TCR beta sequences reportedly had fewer deletions and N-nucleotide insertions.

Clones were read by immunoSEQ multiplex PCR, and TCRdb kept only the in-frame ones, dropping some. This sample has 40,000 to 50,000 clones, each found more than once. No antigen has been assigned to these receptors. Sequencing used peripheral blood mononuclear cells. The receptor source for this set is a human donor with common variable immunodeficiency.

This clone was detected ten times or more. The read terminates 3 residues ahead of where the CDR3 ends, so the germline J gene completes it. The chain has TRBV20-1 and TRBJ2-5; D perhaps matches TRBD1 (5 bases). CDR3 length: 13 amino acids. CDR1 and CDR2 (germline): DFQATT, SNEGSKA (reference sequence). The ends were cut back, 6 bases at V and 2 bases at J, with 13 bases in the middle. CDR3 bases read: TGCAGTGCGCTTCGACAGCCTCAAGAGACC. Amino acids: CSALRQPQET. The whole CDR3 protein is CSALRQPQETQYF.

To note about this clone: The CDR3 end falls 3 residues outside the read, so it is completed with the germline J gene. The rearrangement uses TRBV19 and TRBJ1-1, with D perhaps TRBD1 (6 bases). V lost 8 bases, J lost 1 base, and 11 bases lay in between. CDR3 size: 13 residues. CDR1 and CDR2 from the germline V gene are LNHDA and SQIVND (reference sequence). CDR3 in amino acids: CASSRGTNTEAFF. Partial CDR3 DNA: TGTGCCAGTTCCAGGGGAACGAACACTGAA.

Concerning this clone itself: The junction and the germline gene differ at one end; a read error may be behind it. The sequence runs out 3 residues before the end of the CDR3; the remainder is reconstructed from the germline J gene. The chain uses TRBV11-3 and TRBJ2-7, with D perhaps TRBD2 (6 bases). Germline V gives CDR1 SGHNT, CDR2 YENEEA. This CDR3 is 14 amino acids long. CDR3 residues: CASSLRGSSNEQYF. The DNA read from the CDR3 is TGTGCCAGCAGCTTACGGGGGAGCTCCAACGAG.

In regard to this clone: The read finishes 3 residues shy of the CDR3 end, and the germline J gene is used to complete it. The rearrangement joins TRBV30 to TRBJ1-5; the match to TRBD1 covers 10 bases. Per the germline V gene, CDR1 is GTSNPN and CDR2 is SVGIG (reference sequence). J lost 1 base, V lost 3 bases, and 3 bases had no gene match. CDR3 length equals 15 residues. Incomplete CDR3 DNA: TGTGCCTGGAGCCGGGACAGGGGAAGCAATCAGCCC. This encodes CAWSRDRGSNQP. The entire CDR3 sequence reads CAWSRDRGSNQPQHF.

This clone was seen only a few times. The sequence runs out 3 residues before the end of the CDR3; the remainder is reconstructed from the germline J gene. The chain carries TRBV7-9 and TRBJ2-7, with D maybe TRBD1 (6 bases). Germline V CDR1 and CDR2: SEHNR, FQNEAQ (reference sequence). The CDR3 consists of 12 residues. The V end lost 6 bases, the J end lost 5 bases, and 11 bases lay between the germline ends. The CDR3 is CASRQQGNEQYF. Incomplete CDR3 DNA: TGTGCCAGCAGACAACAGGGAAACGAG.

Notes on this clone: The CDR3 end falls 3 residues outside the read, so it is completed with the germline J gene. This rearrangement joins TRBV2 to TRBJ2-7, with D perhaps TRBD1 (5 bases). The CDR3 extends over 16 amino acids. The germline V and J ends were trimmed by 1 base and 5 bases, with 18 bases remaining between them. Germline assignment: CDR1 SNHLY and CDR2 FYNNEI. The CDR3 is CASSEVKGNPPNEQYF. The CDR3 bases that were read are TGTGCCAGCAGTGAAGTCAAGGGGAATCCCCCAAACGAG.

This clone came up a few times. From the germline J gene comes the end of the CDR3, since the read stops 3 residues before it. This chain connects TRBV30 to TRBJ2-7; D is possibly TRBD2 (6 bases). Germline CDR1 reads GTSNPN; CDR2 reads SVGIG (reference sequence). The CDR3 runs to 14 residues. V was clipped by 3 bases and J by 0 bases, with 12 bases between them. The CDR3 sequence: CAWSAVGGSYEQYF. The CDR3 DNA, read in part, is TGTGCCTGGAGCGCCGTCGGGGGCTCCTACGAG.

Comments on this clone: The CDR3 end is not reached by the read, which stops 3 residues before it; the germline J gene fills it in. The chain joins TRBV7-2 to TRBJ2-7, with TRBD2 matching over 13 bases. V trimming: 5 bases; J trimming: 6 bases; junction bases outside the gene matches: 7. In germline, CDR1 is SGHTA, CDR2 FQGNSA. This CDR3 region has 15 residues. The CDR3 sequence is CASSPQGTSGVEQYF. Partial CDR3 DNA: TGTGCCAGCAGCCCACAGGGGACTAGCGGGGTCGAG.

Ten or more counts support this clone. The CDR3 is cut off 3 residues early in the read; its end comes from the germline J gene. The chain has TRBV6-1 and TRBJ1-3; TRBD1 might be the D (6 bases). Germline V gene sequence: CDR1 MNHNS, CDR2 SASEGT. The CDR3 consists of 14 residues. V lost 4 bases and J lost 4, with 11 bases in between. Partial CDR3 DNA: TGTGCCAGCAGTGCCCAGGGGTCGGGAAACACC. Amino acids: CASSAQGSGNT. The CDR3, in full, reads CASSAQGSGNTIYF.

On this clone: The CDR3 end lies 3 residues beyond the end of the read and is filled in from the germline J gene. The rearrangement joins TRBV2 to TRBJ2-1, with a tentative D call TRBD1 (6 bases). Germline V gives CDR1 SNHLY, CDR2 FYNNEI. V lost 4 bases, J lost 5 bases, and 12 bases lay in between. There are 14 residues in the CDR3. The DNA read from the CDR3 is TGTGCCAGCAGTGCTATCAGGGGAAACAATGAG. Its protein product is CASSAIRGNNE. The whole CDR3 region reads CASSAIRGNNEQFF.

This clone was counted at least ten times. The read stops 3 residues short of the end of the CDR3; the missing end is completed from the germline J gene. This chain links TRBV5-1 with TRBJ2-7; 10 bases are a match to TRBD1. Germline lookup yields CDR1 SGHRS and CDR2 YFSETQ. The CDR3 is made up of 15 amino acids. Trimming removed 0 bases from V and 3 bases from J; junction bases left unmatched: 3. The CDR3 DNA, read in part, is TGCGCCAGCAGCTTGGAGGGACAGGGGTTCTACGAG. This gives the protein CASSLEGQGFYE. The full CDR3 is CASSLEGQGFYEQYF.

On this clone itself: Read data end 3 residues before the CDR3 end; the end is taken from the germline J gene. The V call is TRBV5-1, the J call TRBJ2-3, with D perhaps being TRBD1 or TRBD2 (7 bases each). V was pared by 3 bases and J by 3 bases, with 17 bases between. This CDR3 comprises 16 residues. The germline V gene has CDR1 SGHRS and CDR2 YFSETQ. The CDR3 here is CASSWSTGEGTDTQYF. CDR3 DNA (partial): TGCGCCAGCAGCTGGAGTACAGGGGAGGGGACAGATACG.

This clone was seen more than once but under ten times. The read stops 3 residues short of the end of the CDR3; the missing end is completed from the germline J gene. The V and J genes are TRBV2 and TRBJ1-1, with D perhaps TRBD1 (5 bases). The CDR3 is 13 amino acids. Germline assignment: CDR1 SNHLY and CDR2 FYNNEI. With 7 bases removed from V and 1 base from J, the gap between germline ends came to 10 bases. The CDR3 sequence is CASTLGGNTEAFF. CDR3 DNA (partial): TGTGCCAGCACGCTGGGGGGGAACACTGAA.

As regards this clone: With the read ending 3 residues before the CDR3 end, the germline J gene is used to fill in that end. This sequence joins TRBV7-8 and TRBJ2-7; 8 bases line up with TRBD1. This CDR3 contains 13 residues. Trimming cost V 4 bases and J 4 bases; bases outside gene matches: 3. CDR1 is SGHVS and CDR2 is FQNEAQ in the germline V gene. The CDR3 region is CASSWDRTYEQYF. Incomplete CDR3 DNA: TGTGCCAGCAGCTGGGACAGGACGTACGAG.

Of note for this clone: The read falls 3 residues short of the CDR3 end, and the missing part is taken from the germline J gene. The chain recombines TRBV5-1 with TRBJ2-3; D gene unclear. Trimming removed 4 bases from V and 6 bases from J, with 9 bases in between. Germline CDR1 reads SGHRS; CDR2 reads YFSETQ. The CDR3 totals 12 residues. The CDR3 here is CASSPQWDTQYF. The covered CDR3 bases are TGCGCCAGCAGCCCCCAGTGGGATACG.

This clone was detected only a few times. The read ends 3 residues before the CDR3 terminus; that terminus is restored from the germline J gene. The V gene is TRBV11-3, the J gene TRBJ2-2; D is perhaps TRBD2 (6 bases). There are 15 residues in the CDR3. Trimming removed 2 bases from V and 7 bases from J, with 14 bases in between. Germline CDR1 and CDR2: SGHNT and YENEEA. CDR3 amino acids: CASSLSRGSGGELFF. CDR3 bases read: TGTGCCAGCAGCTTAAGTCGGGGGTCGGGCGGGGAG.

Incomplete CDR3 DNA: TGTGCCAGTTCCACGACAGGACAGTCCTATGGC. Its protein is CASSTTGQSYG. The entire CDR3 reads CASSTTGQSYGYTF. The chain couples TRBV19 to TRBJ1-2; a possible D gene is TRBD1 (6 bases). The CDR3 end is not reached by the read, which stops 3 residues before it; the germline J gene fills it in. The length of the CDR3 is 14 residues. Per the germline V gene, CDR1 is LNHDA and CDR2 is SQIVND (reference sequence). V gave up 8 bases and J gave up 4 bases, with 17 bases separating them.

This clone was observed many times. The read halts 3 residues ahead of the CDR3 end, with the missing end drawn from the germline J gene. This sequence joins TRBV30 and TRBJ2-3; a possible D gene is TRBD1 (7 bases). Germline loops: CDR1 GTSNPN, CDR2 SVGIG (reference sequence). The V end lost 3 bases, the J end lost 3 bases, and 13 bases lay between the germline ends. The CDR3 has 14 residues. CDR3 DNA (partial): TGTGCCTGGAGGGGGGGACAGCCGACAGATACG. It specifies CAWRGGQPTDT. The entire CDR3 protein reads CAWRGGQPTDTQYF.

There are many counts of this clone. The sequenced CDR3 bases are TGTGCCTGGAGTGTTGTGGGGGGGCTGCCAGATACG. Translation: CAWSVVGGLPDT. The complete CDR3 reads CAWSVVGGLPDTQYF. V gene TRBV30 combines with J gene TRBJ2-3, with TRBD2 as a possible D gene (7 bases). The read stops 3 residues short of the end of the CDR3; the missing end is completed from the germline J gene. This CDR3 is built from 15 residues. Germline V CDR1 and CDR2: GTSNPN, SVGIG (reference sequence). The ends were cut back, 0 bases at V and 4 bases at J, with 14 bases in the middle.

About this clone: One end of the junction does not line up with germline, which may come from a read error. The read terminates 3 residues before the CDR3 end, so the remaining end is supplied by the germline J gene. The chain is built from TRBV10-2 and TRBJ2-2, with 10 bases matching TRBD2. The CDR3 spans 14 residues. Germline assignment: CDR1 WSHSY and CDR2 SAAADI. CDR3 loop: CVSSLAGVPGELFF. CDR3 bases read: TGCGTCAGCAGTCTAGCGGGGGTCCCCGGGGAG.

In this sample, this clone turned up many times. The read is 3 residues too short to cover the CDR3 end, so that end is filled in from the germline J gene. The chain couples TRBV30 to TRBJ2-1; D might be TRBD2 (5 bases). Germline lookup yields CDR1 GTSNPN and CDR2 SVGIG (reference sequence). The CDR3 length is 14 residues. Trimming took off 0 bases at V and 3 bases at J, with 9 bases between the two ends. CDR3 loop: CAWSVDRGYNEQFF. The DNA read from the CDR3 is TGTGCCTGGAGTGTCGATCGGGGCTACAATGAG.

Of note for this clone: The DNA ends 3 residues before the CDR3 does, and the rest of the CDR3 is filled in from the germline J gene. The chain combines TRBV6-1 with TRBJ2-7, with unresolved D. Trimming cost V 4 bases and J 4 bases, with 14 bases left between them. This CDR3 has 14 residues. Germline V gives CDR1 MNHNS, CDR2 SASEGT. Here the CDR3 reads CASSAVVVGYEQYF. The CDR3 DNA, read in part, is TGTGCCAGCAGTGCGGTGGTGGTCGGGTACGAG.

In its sample, this clone was seen many times. Sequencing ends 3 residues short of the CDR3 end; the germline J gene provides the rest. The genes are TRBV20-1 and TRBJ2-2, with 10 bases that match TRBD1. CDR1 DFQATT and CDR2 SNEGSKA come from the germline V gene (reference sequence). The CDR3 is 15 amino acids. After removal of 0 bases from V and 6 bases from J, the junction contained 4 bases not matched to a gene. The CDR3 bases that were read are TGCAGTGCTAGAGACTCCGGGACAGGGGCCGGGGAG. It yields the protein CSARDSGTGAGE. The full CDR3 protein reads CSARDSGTGAGELFF.

This clone was observed many times. The read stops 3 residues short of the end of the CDR3; the missing end is completed from the germline J gene. The chain links TRBV19 to TRBJ2-7; no clear D gene. The CDR3 runs to 14 residues. Deletions cut 1 base from V and 5 bases from J, with 12 bases between. Germline V gene data show CDR1 as LNHDA and CDR2 as SQIVND (reference sequence). CDR3 DNA, as far as it was read: TGTGCCAGTAGTATAGTGGTAGGGCGCCACGAG. Its translation: CASSIVVGRHE. Given in full, the CDR3 is CASSIVVGRHEQYF.

This clone was seen many times. The sequenced CDR3 bases are TGTGCCAGCAGCACATACATTGGTCAGCCC. Amino acids: CASSTYIGQP. The whole CDR3 region reads CASSTYIGQPQHF. V gene TRBV7-3 combines with J gene TRBJ1-5; the D is unclear. The DNA ends 3 residues before the CDR3 does, and the rest of the CDR3 is filled in from the germline J gene. CDR3 size: 13 residues. Germline V gene sequence: CDR1 SGHTA, CDR2 FQGTGA. Trimming left V 5 bases short and J 6 bases short, with 11 bases between.

Worth noting for this clone: Read data end 3 residues before the CDR3 end; the end is taken from the germline J gene. The J gene is TRBJ2-7, the V gene TRBV11-2, with unresolved D. Trimming left V 7 bases short and J 0 bases short, with 13 bases between. The germline V gene has CDR1 SGHAT and CDR2 FQNNGV. The CDR3 loop spans 14 amino acids. The CDR3 here is CASTDPLSSYEQYF. The covered CDR3 bases are TGTGCCAGCACCGATCCTCTAAGCTCCTACGAG.